This T cell receptor beta chain emerged from a study of immune heterogeneity within non-small cell lung tumors. Study observations and caveats: The study found identical dominant CDR3 beta clonotypes recurring across tumor sites within a patient, alongside site-unique high-frequency clones. The study found that local T-cell clonality correlated moderately but significantly with local tumor mutational burden (R approximately 0.37). Clonotypes of T-cell receptor beta found at high frequency were largely distinct between individual patients.

Template was bulk tumor genomic DNA, about 620 ng per sample. Biopsies, several per primary tumor and spaced far apart, were collected during surgery. The study cohort was described as untreated, and its members had newly diagnosed non-small cell lung cancer. They went on to have curative surgery. In its sample, this clonotype was seen many times. Antigen unknown. The CDR3 is 16 amino acids. Germline CDR1 reads SGHNT; CDR2 reads YENEEA. V shed 5 bases, J shed 8 bases, and the junction held 8 bases outside the gene matches. TCR beta CDR3 was amplified by multiplex PCR, first round about 10 cycles, 32 V and 13 J primers. TCRdb reanalysed the multiplex PCR reads using MiXCR and keeps one entry per CDR3 protein. The sample includes 20,000 or so distinct CDR3 sequences, 27% of them seen just once.

V usage is TRBV11-3 and J usage is TRBJ2-2; 13 bases agree with TRBD2. Sequenced material: lung tumor tissue. The clonotype comes from a man aged 35 to 55 with non-small cell lung cancer. This chain's CDR3 is CASSRGLAGVGGELFF. In nucleotides, the CDR3 is TGTGCCAGCAGCCGTGGACTAGCGGGAGTCGGTGGGGAGCTGTTTTTT.